The T cell receptor beta chain under discussion was sequenced for a study of T-cell reconstitution after alpha-beta-depleted transplantation in children. Overall study findings and caveats: Several hundred rapidly expanded clones from non-depleted graft cells reportedly supplied alpha-beta T cells about two months post-transplant.

The germline CDR1 and CDR2 sequences are KGHSH and LQKENI. The CDR3 length is 13 residues. V shed 3 bases and J shed 4 bases, with 7 bases lying between them. This clonotype was counted ten times or more. Its antigen is as yet unknown. The TCRbeta library incorporated unique molecular identifiers. TCRdb redid the calling of the PCR reads with MiXCR, one entry per CDR3 protein. The sample lists about a million distinct CDR3 sequences, about 31% occurring once. The receptor comes from a boy under three years old who had a stem cell transplant for SCID, so the T cells may come from the graft donor. The source was PBMCs, mostly from graft donor cells, collected 360 days after TCRalphabeta/CD19-depleted stem cell transplant. The V gene is TRBV18, the J gene TRBJ1-3; D gene uncertain. The DNA for the CDR3 is TGTGCCAGCTCACCCGGCTTAGGAAACACCATATATTTT. Its translation is CASSPGLGNTIYF.